Given below is one TCR beta chain in context. The source of the sample is a study of blood T cell repertoires in COVID-19. Across the whole study: PBMCs, B-cell-depleted T cells, or T cells provided the cDNA or gDNA that made up the material.

Produced via immunoSEQ multiplex PCR; TCRdb's table is partial and in-frame only. The data contain a few hundred thousand clones, 80% to 90% of them singletons. The CDR3 sequence is 13 residues long. The V segment lost 6 bases and the J segment 4 bases; nucleotides outside the gene matches: 4. CDR1 is SQVTM, CDR2 ANQGSEA, per germline. The sequence was obtained from a man aged 25-45 years in a cohort exposed to, infected with or recovered from COVID-19 (not recorded which). The source material was PBMCs or T cells enriched from blood (not recorded which). The chain employs TRBV29-1 and TRBJ2-5, with TRBD1 matching 11 bases. The CDR3 sequence is CSVGQGATETQYF. The CDR3 DNA is TGCAGCGTCGGACAGGGGGCAACAGAGACCCAGTACTTC.